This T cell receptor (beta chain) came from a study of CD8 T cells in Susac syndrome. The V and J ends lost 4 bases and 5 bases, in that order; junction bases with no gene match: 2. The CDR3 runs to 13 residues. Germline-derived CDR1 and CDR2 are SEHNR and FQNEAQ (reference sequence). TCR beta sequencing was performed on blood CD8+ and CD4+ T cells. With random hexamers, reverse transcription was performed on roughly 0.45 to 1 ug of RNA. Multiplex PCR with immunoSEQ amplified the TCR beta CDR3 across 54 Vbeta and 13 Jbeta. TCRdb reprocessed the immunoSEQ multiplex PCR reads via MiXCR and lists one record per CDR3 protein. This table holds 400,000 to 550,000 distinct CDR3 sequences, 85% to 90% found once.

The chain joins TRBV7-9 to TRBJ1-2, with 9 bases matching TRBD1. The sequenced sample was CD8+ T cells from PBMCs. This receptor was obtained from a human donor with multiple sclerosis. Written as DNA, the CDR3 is TGTGCCAGCAGCTCCGGACAGGGGTATGGCTACACCTTC. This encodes CASSSGQGYGYTF.